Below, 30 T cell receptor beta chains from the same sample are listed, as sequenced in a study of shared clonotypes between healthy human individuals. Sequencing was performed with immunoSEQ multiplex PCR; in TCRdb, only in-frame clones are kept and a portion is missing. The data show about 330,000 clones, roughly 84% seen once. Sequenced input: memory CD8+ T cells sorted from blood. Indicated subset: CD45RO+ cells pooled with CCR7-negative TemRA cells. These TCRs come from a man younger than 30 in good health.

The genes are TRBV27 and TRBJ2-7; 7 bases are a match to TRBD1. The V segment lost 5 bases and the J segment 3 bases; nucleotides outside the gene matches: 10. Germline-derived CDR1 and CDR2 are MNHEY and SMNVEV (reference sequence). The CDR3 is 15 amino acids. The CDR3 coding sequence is TGTGCCAGCAGTCCAACCCTGACAGGGTACTACGAGCAGTACTTC. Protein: CASSPTLTGYYEQYF.

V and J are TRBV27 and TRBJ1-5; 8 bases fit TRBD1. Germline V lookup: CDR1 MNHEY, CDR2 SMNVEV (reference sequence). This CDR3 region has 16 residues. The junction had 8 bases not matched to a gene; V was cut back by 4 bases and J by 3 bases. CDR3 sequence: CASSSIGQGHNQPQHF. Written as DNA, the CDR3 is TGTGCCAGCAGTTCCATAGGACAGGGCCACAATCAGCCCCAGCATTTT.

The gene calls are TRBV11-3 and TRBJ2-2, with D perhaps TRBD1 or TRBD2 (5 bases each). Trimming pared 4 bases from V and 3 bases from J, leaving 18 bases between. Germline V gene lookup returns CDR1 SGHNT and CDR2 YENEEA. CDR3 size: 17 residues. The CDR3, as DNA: TGTGCCAGCAGCTCGCCTTTGGGGGAAGCGGACACCGGGGAGCTGTTTTTT. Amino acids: CASSSPLGEADTGELFF.

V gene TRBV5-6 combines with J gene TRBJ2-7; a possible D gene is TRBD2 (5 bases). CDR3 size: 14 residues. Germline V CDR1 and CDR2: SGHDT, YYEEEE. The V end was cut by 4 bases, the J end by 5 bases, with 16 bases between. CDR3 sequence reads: CASSITRDSNEQYF. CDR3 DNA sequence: TGTGCCAGCAGCATTACCCGGGATTCCAACGAGCAGTACTTC.

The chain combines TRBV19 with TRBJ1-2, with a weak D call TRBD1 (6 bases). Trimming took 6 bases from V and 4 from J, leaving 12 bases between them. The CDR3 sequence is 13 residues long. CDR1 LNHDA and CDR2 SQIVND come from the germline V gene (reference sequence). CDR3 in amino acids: CASRHRGSYGYTF. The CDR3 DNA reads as TGTGCCAGTAGGCATAGGGGGTCCTATGGCTACACCTTC.

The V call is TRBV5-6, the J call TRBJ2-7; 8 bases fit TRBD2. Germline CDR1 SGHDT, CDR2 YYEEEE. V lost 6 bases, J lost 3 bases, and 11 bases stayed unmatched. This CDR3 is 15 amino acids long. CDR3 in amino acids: CASNQQLAVSYEQYF. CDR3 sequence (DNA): TGTGCCAGCAACCAGCAACTAGCGGTTAGCTACGAGCAGTACTTC.

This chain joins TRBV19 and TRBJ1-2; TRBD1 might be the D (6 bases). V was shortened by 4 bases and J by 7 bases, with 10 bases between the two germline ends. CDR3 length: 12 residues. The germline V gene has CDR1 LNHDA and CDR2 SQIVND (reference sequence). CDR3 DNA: TGTGCCAGTAGTACAGGGGCGGCTGGCTACACCTTC. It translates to CASSTGAAGYTF. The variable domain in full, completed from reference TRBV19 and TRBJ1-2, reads DGGITQSPKYLFRKEGQNVTLSCEQNLNHDAMYWYRQDPGQGLRLIYYSQIVNDFQKGDIAEGYSVSREKKESFPLTVTSAQKNPTAFYLCASSTGAAGYTFGSGTRLTVV.

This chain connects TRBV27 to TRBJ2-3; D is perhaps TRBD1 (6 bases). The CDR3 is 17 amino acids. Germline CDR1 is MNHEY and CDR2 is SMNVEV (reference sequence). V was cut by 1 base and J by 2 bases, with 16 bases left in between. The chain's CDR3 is CASSLYAQGLYTDTQYF. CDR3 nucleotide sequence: TGTGCCAGCAGTTTATACGCCCAGGGGTTATACACAGATACGCAGTATTTT.

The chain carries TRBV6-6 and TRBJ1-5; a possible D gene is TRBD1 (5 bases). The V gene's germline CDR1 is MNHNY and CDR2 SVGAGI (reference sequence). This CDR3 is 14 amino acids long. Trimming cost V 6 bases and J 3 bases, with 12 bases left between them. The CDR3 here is CASSNGHYNQPQHF. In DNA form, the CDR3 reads TGTGCCAGCAGCAACGGACATTACAATCAGCCCCAGCATTTT.

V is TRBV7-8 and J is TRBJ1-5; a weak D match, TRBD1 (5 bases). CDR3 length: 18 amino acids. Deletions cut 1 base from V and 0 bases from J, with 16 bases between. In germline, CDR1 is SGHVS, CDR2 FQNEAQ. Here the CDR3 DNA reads TGTGCCAGCAGCTTAGAGAGACAGCAATACTATAGCAATCAGCCCCAGCATTTT. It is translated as CASSLERQQYYSNQPQHF.

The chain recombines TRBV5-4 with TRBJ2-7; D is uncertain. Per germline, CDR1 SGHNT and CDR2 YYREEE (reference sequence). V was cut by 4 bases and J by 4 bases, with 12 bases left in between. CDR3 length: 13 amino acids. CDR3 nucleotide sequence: TGTGCCAGCAGCGTGGACCAGATATACGAGCAGTACTTC. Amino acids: CASSVDQIYEQYF.

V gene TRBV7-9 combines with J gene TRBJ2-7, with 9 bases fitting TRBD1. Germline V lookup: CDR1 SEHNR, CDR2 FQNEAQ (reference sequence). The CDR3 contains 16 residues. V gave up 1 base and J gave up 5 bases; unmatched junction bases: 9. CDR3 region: CASSLVPGQGEDEQYF. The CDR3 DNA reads TGTGCCAGCAGCTTAGTTCCGGGACAGGGAGAGGACGAGCAGTACTTC.

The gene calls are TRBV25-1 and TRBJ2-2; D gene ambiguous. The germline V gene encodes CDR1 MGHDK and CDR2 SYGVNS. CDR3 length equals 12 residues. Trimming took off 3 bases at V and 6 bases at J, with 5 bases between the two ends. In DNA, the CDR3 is TGTGCCAGCAGTGACGAGCCCGGGGAGCTGTTTTTT. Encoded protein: CASSDEPGELFF.

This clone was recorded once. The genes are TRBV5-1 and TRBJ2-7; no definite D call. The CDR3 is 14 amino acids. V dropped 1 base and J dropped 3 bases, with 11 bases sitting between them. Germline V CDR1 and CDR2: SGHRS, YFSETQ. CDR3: CASSLQVYGYEQYF. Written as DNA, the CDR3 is TGCGCCAGCAGCTTGCAGGTGTACGGCTACGAGCAGTACTTC.

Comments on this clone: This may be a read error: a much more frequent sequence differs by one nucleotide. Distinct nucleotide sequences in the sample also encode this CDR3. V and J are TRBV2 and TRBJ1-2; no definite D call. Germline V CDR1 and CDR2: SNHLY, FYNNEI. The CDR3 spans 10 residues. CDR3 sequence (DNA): TGTGCCAGCAGTGACTATGGGTACACCTTC. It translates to CASSDYGYTF.

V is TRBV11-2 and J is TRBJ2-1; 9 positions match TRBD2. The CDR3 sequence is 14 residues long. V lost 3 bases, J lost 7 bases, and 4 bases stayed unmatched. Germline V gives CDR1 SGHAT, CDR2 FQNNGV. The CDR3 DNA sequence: TGTGCCAGCAGCTTTTTAGCGGGGGCGAATGAGCAGTTCTTC. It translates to CASSFLAGANEQFF.

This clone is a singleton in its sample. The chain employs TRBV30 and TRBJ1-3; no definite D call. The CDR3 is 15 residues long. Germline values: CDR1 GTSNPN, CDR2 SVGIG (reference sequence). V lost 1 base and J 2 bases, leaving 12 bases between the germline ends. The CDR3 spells CAWSGFWATGNTIYF. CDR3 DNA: TGTGCCTGGAGTGGGTTTTGGGCAACTGGAAACACCATATATTTT.

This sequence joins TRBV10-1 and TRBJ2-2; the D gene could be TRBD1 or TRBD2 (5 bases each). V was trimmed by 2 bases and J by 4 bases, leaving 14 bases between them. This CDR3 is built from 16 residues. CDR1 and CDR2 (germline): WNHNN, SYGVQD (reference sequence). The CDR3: CASSERAERGTGELFF. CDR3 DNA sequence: TGCGCCAGCAGTGAGAGGGCCGAGAGGGGCACCGGGGAGCTGTTTTTT.

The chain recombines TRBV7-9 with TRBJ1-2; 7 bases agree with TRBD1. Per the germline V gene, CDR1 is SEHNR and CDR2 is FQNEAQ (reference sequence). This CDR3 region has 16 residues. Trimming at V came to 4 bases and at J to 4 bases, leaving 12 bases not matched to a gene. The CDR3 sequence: CASSSNPGGQGYGYTF. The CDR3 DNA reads TGTGCCAGCAGCTCGAATCCAGGGGGGCAGGGCTATGGCTACACCTTC.

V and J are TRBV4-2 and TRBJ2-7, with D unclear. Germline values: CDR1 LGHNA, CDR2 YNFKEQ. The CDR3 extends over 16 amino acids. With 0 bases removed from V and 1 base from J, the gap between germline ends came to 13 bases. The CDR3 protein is CASSQDKGSVSYEQYF. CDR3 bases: TGTGCCAGCAGCCAAGATAAAGGGTCAGTTTCCTACGAGCAGTACTTC.

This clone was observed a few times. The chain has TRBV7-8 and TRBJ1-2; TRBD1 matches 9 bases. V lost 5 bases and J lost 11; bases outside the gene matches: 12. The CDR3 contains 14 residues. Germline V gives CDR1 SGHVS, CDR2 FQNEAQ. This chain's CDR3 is CASSLTGGAVGYTF. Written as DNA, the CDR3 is TGTGCCAGCAGCCTAACAGGGGGCGCAGTAGGTTACACCTTC.

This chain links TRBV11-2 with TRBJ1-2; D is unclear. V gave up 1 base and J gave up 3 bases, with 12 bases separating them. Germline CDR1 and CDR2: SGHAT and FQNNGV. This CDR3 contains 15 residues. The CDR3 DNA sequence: TGTGCCAGCAGCTTAGTGGATGGATTTCACTATGGCTACACCTTC. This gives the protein CASSLVDGFHYGYTF.

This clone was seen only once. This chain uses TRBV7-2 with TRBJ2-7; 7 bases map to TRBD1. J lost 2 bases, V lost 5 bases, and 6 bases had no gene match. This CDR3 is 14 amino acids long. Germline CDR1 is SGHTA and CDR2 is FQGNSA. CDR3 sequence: CASSHSTGAYEQYF. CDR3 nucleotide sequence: TGTGCCAGCAGCCATTCTACAGGGGCCTACGAGCAGTACTTC.

The CDR3 bases are TGTGCCAGCAGTTTAGGGGGGCGCGGTTCCTACGAGCAGTACTTC. It encodes CASSLGGRGSYEQYF. This chain joins TRBV27 and TRBJ2-7, with D perhaps assigned TRBD1 or TRBD2 (6 bases each). This CDR3 spans 15 amino acids. Germline V gene sequence: CDR1 MNHEY, CDR2 SMNVEV (reference sequence). Between the trimmed V and J ends, which lost 2 bases and 1 base, there was a span of 12 bases.

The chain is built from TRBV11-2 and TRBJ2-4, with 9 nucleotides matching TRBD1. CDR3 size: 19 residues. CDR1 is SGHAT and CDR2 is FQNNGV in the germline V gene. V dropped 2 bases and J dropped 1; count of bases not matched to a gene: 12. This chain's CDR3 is CASSLLQGAGNRAKNIQYF. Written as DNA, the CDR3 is TGTGCCAGCAGCTTACTACAGGGGGCGGGAAACCGTGCCAAAAACATTCAGTACTTC.

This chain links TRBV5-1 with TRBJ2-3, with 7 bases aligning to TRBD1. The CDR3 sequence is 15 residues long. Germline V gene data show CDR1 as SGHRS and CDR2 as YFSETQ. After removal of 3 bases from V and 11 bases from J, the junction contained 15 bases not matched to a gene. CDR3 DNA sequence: TGCGCCAGCAGCTCCACCCGGGACAGTCACGAAGAGCAGTATTTT. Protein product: CASSSTRDSHEEQYF.

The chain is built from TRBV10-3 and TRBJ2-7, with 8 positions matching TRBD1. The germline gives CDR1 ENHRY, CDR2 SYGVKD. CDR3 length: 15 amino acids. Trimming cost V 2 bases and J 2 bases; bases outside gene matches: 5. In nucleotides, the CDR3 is TGTGCCATCAGTGAGATTTACAGGGGGGCCTACGAGCAGTACTTC. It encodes CAISEIYRGAYEQYF.

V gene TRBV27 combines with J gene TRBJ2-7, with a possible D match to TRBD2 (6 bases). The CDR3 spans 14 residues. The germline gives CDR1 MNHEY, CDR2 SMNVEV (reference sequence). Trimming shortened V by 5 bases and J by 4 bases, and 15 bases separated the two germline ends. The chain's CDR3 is CASSVLGRGYEQYF. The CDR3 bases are TGTGCCAGCAGTGTACTGGGTCGGGGGTACGAGCAGTACTTC.

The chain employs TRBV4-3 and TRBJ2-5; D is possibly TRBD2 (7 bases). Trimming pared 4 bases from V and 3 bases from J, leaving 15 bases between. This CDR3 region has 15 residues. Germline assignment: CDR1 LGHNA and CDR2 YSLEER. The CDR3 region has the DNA TGCGCCAGCAGCCCCCGAGGGGGGGGCGAAGAGACCCAGTACTTC. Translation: CASSPRGGGEETQYF.

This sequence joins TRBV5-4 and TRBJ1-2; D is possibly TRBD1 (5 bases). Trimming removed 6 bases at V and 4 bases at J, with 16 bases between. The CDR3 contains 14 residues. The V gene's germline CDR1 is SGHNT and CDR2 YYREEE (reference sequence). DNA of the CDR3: TGTGCCAGCAACTTCGGCGGGGACCCCTATGGCTACACCTTC. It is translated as CASNFGGDPYGYTF.